Listed here are 32 T cell receptor beta chains from one sample, sequenced in a study of cytomegalovirus exposure and HLA in healthy donors. The PCR contained 60 Vbeta and 13 Jbeta primers. The assay was immunoSEQ multiplex PCR, and TCRdb's table has in-frame clones only and misses some. Of around 50,000 clones in the sample, around 83% were seen once. The sequenced sample consisted of PBMCs. Source of these receptors: a man between 25 and 39 years old in good health and CMV-seronegative.

The V call is TRBV6-1, the J call TRBJ2-1, with a possible D match to TRBD2 (6 bases). This CDR3 contains 17 residues. The germline V gene has CDR1 MNHNS and CDR2 SASEGT. V lost 4 bases and J lost 2, with 18 bases in between. DNA for the CDR3: TGTGCCAGCAGTGGGCTCCCCCTAGCGACGACCTACAATGAGCAGTTCTTC. Its translation is CASSGLPLATTYNEQFF.

The gene calls are TRBV9 and TRBJ2-5; TRBD2 is a possible D gene (6 bases). This CDR3 contains 14 residues. Germline CDR1 reads SGDLS; CDR2 reads YYNGEE. V lost 0 bases to trimming and J lost 11 bases, with 17 bases between them. CDR3 in DNA: TGTGCCAGCAGCGTAGGCCCGGGCCGGAGGGAGCAGTACTTC. It encodes CASSVGPGRREQYF. The complete variable domain, with remaining parts taken from reference TRBV9 and TRBJ2-5, reads DSGVTQTPKHLITATGQRVTLRCSPRSGDLSVYWYQQSLDQGLQFLIQYYNGEERAKGNILERFSAQQFPDLHSELNLSSLELGDSALYFCASSVGPGRREQYFGPGTRLLVL.

The chain carries TRBV27 and TRBJ1-1; maybe TRBD1 (6 bases). The CDR3 is 13 residues long. Germline lookup yields CDR1 MNHEY and CDR2 SMNVEV (reference sequence). V was cut by 5 bases and J by 8 bases, with 15 bases left in between. The CDR3 reads CASSHSVGGEAFF. CDR3 bases: TGTGCCAGCAGTCATTCTGTAGGGGGAGAAGCTTTCTTT.

V and J are TRBV9 and TRBJ1-2, with no clear D. V lost 4 bases and J 6 bases, leaving 19 bases between the germline ends. The CDR3 is made up of 15 amino acids. CDR1 SGDLS and CDR2 YYNGEE come from the germline V gene. The CDR3 region has the DNA TGTGCCAGCAGCCCGGGGATGACCGGAGCTAATGGCTACACCTTC. Protein sequence: CASSPGMTGANGYTF.

The CDR3 sequence: CASSLIRQGGSIGELFF. CDR3 nucleotide sequence: TGTGCCAGCAGCTTAATCAGGCAGGGCGGTTCCATCGGGGAGCTGTTTTTT. This chain connects TRBV7-9 to TRBJ2-2; maybe TRBD1 (5 bases). Germline CDR1 SEHNR, CDR2 FQNEAQ (reference sequence). Trimming pared 2 bases from V and 7 bases from J, leaving 20 bases between. This CDR3 comprises 17 residues.

The chain employs TRBV7-9 and TRBJ1-2; no clear D gene. Trimming cost V 4 bases and J 7 bases, with 19 bases left between them. This CDR3 contains 15 residues. Germline values: CDR1 SEHNR, CDR2 FQNEAQ (reference sequence). The CDR3 region is CASSSSAGIVRGYTF. The CDR3 DNA reads as TGTGCCAGCAGCTCTTCGGCGGGGATTGTACGTGGCTACACCTTC.

This clone was detected a few times. The chain has TRBV6-1 and TRBJ2-1, with TRBD1 matching 7 bases. The CDR3 runs to 14 residues. Germline CDR1 is MNHNS and CDR2 is SASEGT. J was trimmed by 9 bases and V by 5 bases; bases with no gene match: 10. CDR3: CASSPGQTLSEQFF. DNA of the CDR3: TGTGCCAGCAGTCCGGGACAGACTCTTAGTGAGCAGTTCTTC.

The rearrangement uses TRBV7-6 and TRBJ2-1, with 11 nucleotides matching TRBD1. Germline loops: CDR1 SGHVS, CDR2 FNYEAQ. This CDR3 comprises 15 residues. Trimming cost V 4 bases and J 4 bases; bases outside gene matches: 3. The CDR3 here is CASSSDRGQYNEQFF. In DNA, the CDR3 is TGTGCCAGCAGCTCGGACAGGGGGCAATACAATGAGCAGTTCTTC.

The CDR3 protein is CASSGHHIAGVNTGELFF. The CDR3 bases are TGTGCCAGCAGCGGACACCATATAGCGGGGGTTAACACCGGGGAGCTGTTTTTT. V and J are TRBV9 and TRBJ2-2; TRBD2 matches 9 bases. With 3 bases clipped from V and 2 bases from J, the junction kept 11 bases outside the gene matches. This CDR3 is built from 18 residues. CDR1 is SGDLS and CDR2 is YYNGEE in the germline V gene.

The chain is built from TRBV15 and TRBJ2-7; weak D call: TRBD2 (5 bases). The germline V gene has CDR1 LNHNV and CDR2 YYDKDF (reference sequence). This CDR3 is built from 13 residues. With 3 bases removed from V and 5 bases from J, the gap between germline ends came to 11 bases. Written as DNA, the CDR3 is TGTGCCACCAGCAGTCCCCGGCGGGACGAGCAGTACTTC. It specifies CATSSPRRDEQYF.

V is TRBV5-1 and J is TRBJ1-2; D possibly corresponds to TRBD1 (6 bases). There are 14 residues in the CDR3. Germline CDR1 SGHRS, CDR2 YFSETQ. V was shortened by 0 bases and J by 6 bases, with 12 bases between the two germline ends. CDR3 in DNA: TGCGCCAGCAGCTTGGTACAGGGTAAGGATGGCTACACCTTC. Translating gives CASSLVQGKDGYTF.

Comments on this clone: The junction differs from germline at one of its ends, possibly a read error. The rearrangement joins TRBV6-1 to TRBJ2-1; a weak D match, TRBD2 (5 bases). Germline V gene sequence: CDR1 MNHNS, CDR2 SASEGT. The CDR3 runs 9 residues. Written as DNA, the CDR3 is TGTGCCAGCAGTTCCCCCGGGATCTTC. Its protein product is CASSSPGIF.

This rearrangement joins TRBV11-2 to TRBJ1-5, with D uncertain. V lost 0 bases to trimming and J lost 4 bases, with 13 bases between them. Germline CDR1 reads SGHAT; CDR2 reads FQNNGV. The CDR3 is 16 residues long. This CDR3 reads CASSLDNQAGNQPQHF. The DNA of the CDR3 is TGTGCCAGCAGCTTAGATAATCAGGCGGGGAATCAGCCCCAGCATTTT.

This clone was found once. The chain couples TRBV7-6 to TRBJ2-3; D is perhaps TRBD1 (6 bases). The germline CDR1 and CDR2 sequences are SGHVS and FNYEAQ. This CDR3 comprises 13 residues. V was pared by 6 bases and J by 6 bases, with 13 bases between. The CDR3 spells CASSQGGRDTQYF. The CDR3 DNA is TGTGCCAGCAGTCAAGGGGGACGGGATACGCAGTATTTT.

As DNA, the CDR3 is TGTGCCAGCAGTGAAGGACTAGCGGGAGGCTATGAGCAGTTCTTC. Amino acids: CASSEGLAGGYEQFF. The V gene is TRBV6-4, the J gene TRBJ2-1; TRBD2 agrees at 14 bases. After removal of 3 bases from V and 8 bases from J, the junction contained 3 bases not matched to a gene. CDR3 size: 15 residues. Germline CDR1 reads MRHNA; CDR2 reads SNTAGT.

This chain connects TRBV4-1 to TRBJ1-1, with 7 bases fitting TRBD1. The CDR3 totals 14 residues. Per the germline V gene, CDR1 is MGHRA and CDR2 is YSYEKL. V was pared by 0 bases and J by 3 bases, with 1 base of the junction left unmatched. CDR3 amino acids: CASSQEGTDTEAFF. The CDR3 DNA reads as TGCGCCAGCAGCCAAGAAGGGACAGACACTGAAGCTTTCTTT.

This clone was seen a few times. J is TRBJ2-7 and V is TRBV4-3; D unclear. Germline loops: CDR1 LGHNA, CDR2 YSLEER. CDR3 length: 14 residues. The V end lost 0 bases, the J end lost 3 bases, and 9 bases lay between the germline ends. The CDR3 reads CASSQDYRDYEQYF. CDR3 nucleotide sequence: TGCGCCAGCAGCCAAGATTACCGCGACTACGAGCAGTACTTC.

V is TRBV7-8 and J is TRBJ2-1; possibly TRBD2 for D (6 bases). Germline lookup yields CDR1 SGHVS and CDR2 FQNEAQ. The V end lost 5 bases, the J end lost 5 bases, and 22 bases lay between the germline ends. There are 17 residues in the CDR3. CDR3 coding DNA: TGTGCCAGCAGCCCACTGGGACTCCCTAACACACACAATGAGCAGTTCTTC. Protein sequence: CASSPLGLPNTHNEQFF. The whole variable domain, filled in from reference TRBV7-8 and TRBJ2-1, reads GAGVSQSPRYKVAKRGQDVALRCDPISGHVSLFWYQQALGQGPEFLTYFQNEAQLDKSGLPSDRFFAERPEGSVSTLKIQRTQQEDSAVYLCASSPLGLPNTHNEQFFGPGTRLTVL.

The V gene is TRBV27, the J gene TRBJ1-6, with D possibly TRBD1 on 5 matching bases. This CDR3 spans 14 amino acids. Germline V CDR1 and CDR2: MNHEY, SMNVEV (reference sequence). Deletions cut 0 bases from V and 12 bases from J, with 12 bases between. CDR3 protein: CASSLSPQGLPLHF. The CDR3 coding sequence is TGTGCCAGCAGTTTATCCCCCCAGGGATTACCCCTCCACTTT.

V usage is TRBV9 and J usage is TRBJ2-1; 9 bases align to TRBD2. Germline CDR1 reads SGDLS; CDR2 reads YYNGEE. The CDR3 sequence is 16 residues long. Trimming took 0 bases from V and 2 from J; bases not matched to a gene: 3. The CDR3 loop is CASSVESGGPYNEQFF. As DNA, the CDR3 is TGTGCCAGCAGCGTAGAAAGCGGGGGGCCCTACAATGAGCAGTTCTTC.

The rearrangement joins TRBV7-9 to TRBJ2-5; 10 positions match TRBD2. The CDR3 has 15 amino acids. Losses at the gene ends were 5 bases for V and 5 bases for J; bases not matched to a gene: 8. Germline values: CDR1 SEHNR, CDR2 FQNEAQ (reference sequence). The CDR3 spells CASSPTGTSVETQYF. The DNA for the CDR3 is TGTGCCAGCAGCCCGACCGGGACTAGCGTCGAGACCCAGTACTTC.

This chain connects TRBV6-5 to TRBJ2-7, with D possibly matching TRBD2 (5 bases). Germline values: CDR1 MNHEY, CDR2 SVGAGI. Trimming pared 0 bases from V and 2 bases from J, leaving 14 bases between. CDR3 length: 16 amino acids. The CDR3 DNA reads as TGTGCCAGCAGTTACTCTTTGGTCCGAGGGACCTACGAGCAGTACTTC. Protein: CASSYSLVRGTYEQYF.

Remarks on this clone: The germline gene is not matched at one end of the junction; a read error may be the cause. The gene calls are TRBV7-2 and TRBJ2-2; TRBD2 agrees at 14 bases. CDR1 is SGHTA and CDR2 is FQGNSA in the germline V gene. The CDR3 loop spans 18 amino acids. The CDR3 DNA is TGTGCCAGCAGCTCCCGACTAGCGGGAGGGCCGGACACCGGGGAGCTGCTTTTT. Residues: CASSSRLAGGPDTGELLF.

The chain links TRBV29-1 to TRBJ1-1, with 7 bases lining up with TRBD1. V shed 7 bases and J 4 bases; nucleotides not matched to a gene: 6. CDR3 length: 12 residues. The germline V gene has CDR1 SQVTM and CDR2 ANQGSEA. CDR3 residues: CSAEGALTEAFF. In nucleotides, the CDR3 is TGCAGCGCCGAGGGGGCGCTCACTGAAGCTTTCTTT.

V is TRBV10-1 and J is TRBJ2-1, with 14 bases that match TRBD2. The CDR3 is made up of 15 amino acids. CDR1 and CDR2 from the germline V gene are WNHNN and SYGVQD (reference sequence). Trimming took 5 bases from V and 7 from J; bases not matched to a gene: 4. The chain's CDR3 is CASSSGTSGGNEQFF. For the CDR3, the DNA is TGCGCCAGCAGTTCCGGGACTAGCGGGGGAAATGAGCAGTTCTTC.

This clone was observed once. V and J are TRBV7-2 and TRBJ2-7; D call uncertain. Between the trimmed V and J ends, which lost 5 bases and 0 bases, there was a span of 5 bases. Germline CDR1 reads SGHTA; CDR2 reads FQGNSA. The CDR3 runs 12 residues. CDR3 in DNA: TGTGCCAGCAGCCACAGCTCCTACGAGCAGTACTTC. Translated, it gives CASSHSSYEQYF.

The chain is built from TRBV7-9 and TRBJ1-1, with D perhaps TRBD1 (6 bases). V was clipped by 6 bases and J by 1 base, with 12 bases between them. Germline lookup yields CDR1 SEHNR and CDR2 FQNEAQ (reference sequence). The CDR3 covers 14 residues. CDR3 protein: CASSYTGSNTEAFF. The CDR3 DNA is TGTGCCAGCAGTTATACAGGGTCGAACACTGAAGCTTTCTTT.

In its sample, this clone was seen once. The junction departs from germline at one end; a sequencing error may be responsible. V gene TRBV7-9 combines with J gene TRBJ2-7; 10 positions agree with TRBD1. CDR1 is SEHNR, CDR2 FQNEAQ, per germline (reference sequence). This CDR3 contains 15 residues. The CDR3, as DNA: TGTTCCAGCAGCCAAGGGGACAGGGGACTCTACGAGCAGTACTTC. Encoded protein: CSSSQGDRGLYEQYF.

The gene calls are TRBV25-1 and TRBJ2-1, with D tentatively TRBD1 (5 bases). Germline lookup yields CDR1 MGHDK and CDR2 SYGVNS. The V gene lost 2 bases and the J gene lost 7 bases, with 12 bases spanning the gap. The CDR3 is made up of 14 amino acids. CDR3 protein: CASSEVAGWNEQFF. The CDR3, as DNA: TGTGCCAGCAGTGAAGTGGCAGGGTGGAATGAGCAGTTCTTC. Supplemented by reference TRBV25-1 and TRBJ2-1, the full variable domain reads EADIYQTPRYLVIGTGKKITLECSQTMGHDKMYWYQQDPGMELHLIHYSYGVNSTEKGDLSSESTVSRIRTEHFPLTLESARPSHTSQYLCASSEVAGWNEQFFGPGTRLTVL.

This clone was recorded once. V gene TRBV7-8 combines with J gene TRBJ1-4, with no clear D. V dropped 1 base and J dropped 3 bases, with 12 bases sitting between them. This CDR3 is built from 16 residues. Germline loops: CDR1 SGHVS, CDR2 FQNEAQ. The CDR3 coding sequence is TGTGCCAGCAGCTTAGAATTGTCCAGGTCTAATGAAAAACTGTTTTTT. Amino acid sequence: CASSLELSRSNEKLFF.

This chain links TRBV7-9 with TRBJ2-5; TRBD2 matches at 15 bases. J gave up 5 bases and V 2 bases, and 9 bases lay outside the gene matches. This CDR3 contains 18 residues. Germline V CDR1 and CDR2: SEHNR, FQNEAQ (reference sequence). The CDR3 bases are TGTGCCAGCAGCTTAAAACGGACTAGCGGGAGGGCCTTGGAGACCCAGTACTTC. This codes for CASSLKRTSGRALETQYF.

The rearrangement joins TRBV5-1 to TRBJ2-7; TRBD1 aligns across 9 bases. The CDR3 has 15 amino acids. The germline CDR1 and CDR2 sequences are SGHRS and YFSETQ. The J segment lost 4 bases and the V segment lost 1 base, leaving 6 bases of the junction unmatched. CDR3 nucleotides: TGCGCCAGCAGCTTGAGTCGGGACAGGGTTTACGAGCAGTACTTC. This encodes CASSLSRDRVYEQYF.